A single sample gave rise to the 30 T cell receptor beta chains below, sequenced in a study of shared clonotypes between healthy human individuals. Sequencing was performed with immunoSEQ multiplex PCR; in TCRdb, only in-frame clones are kept and a portion is missing. The sample holds millions of clones; about 95% are singletons and the top ten take 0.85% to 1.2%. It was CD45RO-negative cells, positively selected for CCR7, that made up naive CD8 cells, with terminally differentiated effector memory CD45RA+ cells excluded. The sequencing input was naive CD8+ T cells sorted from blood. The receptors stem from a man between 18 and 35 years old in good health.

The J gene is TRBJ2-2, the V gene TRBV28; no clear D. CDR1 is MDHEN and CDR2 is SYDVKM in the germline V gene. The CDR3 contains 13 residues. V lost 6 bases and J lost 7, with 12 bases in between. The CDR3 DNA is TGTGCCAGCAGAGCCCCCTTTAACGGGGAGCTGTTTTTT. Translation: CASRAPFNGELFF. Full variable domain (outside the CDR3, taken from reference TRBV28 and TRBJ2-2): DVKVTQSSRYLVKRTGEKVFLECVQDMDHENMFWYRQDPGLGLRLIYFSYDVKMKEKGDIPEGYSVSREKKERFSLILESASTNQTSMYLCASRAPFNGELFFGEGSRLTVL.

This chain joins TRBV30 and TRBJ2-7, with D possibly matching TRBD2 (6 bases). From germline, CDR1 is GTSNPN and CDR2 SVGIG (reference sequence). Trimming cost V 2 bases and J 5 bases, with 16 bases left between them. The CDR3 consists of 14 residues. CDR3 bases: TGTGCCTGGAGTACGGAGGGATCGGAGGACGAGCAGTACTTC. Translated: CAWSTEGSEDEQYF.

This clone showed up just once. The chain couples TRBV7-8 to TRBJ2-3; 14 nucleotides match TRBD2. The CDR3 runs 19 residues. V lost 1 base and J lost 0; bases outside the gene matches: 6. Germline V gene lookup returns CDR1 SGHVS and CDR2 FQNEAQ. In nucleotides, the CDR3 is TGTGCCAGCAGCTTAGATGGGACTAGCGGGGGCAGGAGCACAGATACGCAGTATTTT. Protein product: CASSLDGTSGGRSTDTQYF.

A note on this clone: This sample includes further DNA sequences coding for the same CDR3. The rearrangement uses TRBV30 and TRBJ1-2, with D unresolved. CDR3 length equals 11 residues. Germline V gene lookup returns CDR1 GTSNPN and CDR2 SVGIG (reference sequence). Trimming cost V 0 bases and J 8 bases, with 7 bases left between them. For the CDR3, the DNA is TGTGCCTGGAGTGTCCTGGGAGGCTACACCTTC. Its protein product is CAWSVLGGYTF. Filled out from reference TRBV30 and TRBJ1-2, the complete variable domain reads SQTIHQWPATLVQPVGSPLSLECTVEGTSNPNLYWYRQAAGRGLQLLFYSVGIGQISSEVPQNLSASRPQDRQFILSSKKLLLSDSGFYLCAWSVLGGYTFGSGTRLTVV.

This chain links TRBV4-1 with TRBJ2-7; TRBD1 matches 11 bases. The CDR3 covers 17 residues. The germline V gene has CDR1 MGHRA and CDR2 YSYEKL. V shed 4 bases and J 6 bases; nucleotides not matched to a gene: 14. In DNA, the CDR3 is TGCGCCAGCAGCCTTCGGGACAGGGGGAATGTTGTAGTCGAGCAGTACTTC. This codes for CASSLRDRGNVVVEQYF.

The chain combines TRBV13 with TRBJ2-1, with D maybe TRBD2 (5 bases). Germline values: CDR1 PRHDT, CDR2 FYEKMQ (reference sequence). The CDR3 loop spans 14 amino acids. The V gene lost 0 bases and the J gene lost 10 bases, with 13 bases spanning the gap. This CDR3 reads CASSLGRDGLEQFF. CDR3 sequence (DNA): TGTGCCAGCAGCTTAGGCCGGGATGGCCTGGAGCAGTTCTTC.

The chain links TRBV7-9 to TRBJ1-2; no firm D call. The CDR3 runs 13 residues. CDR1 SEHNR and CDR2 FQNEAQ come from the germline V gene (reference sequence). Trimming stripped 0 bases from V and 8 bases from J, with 10 bases between. This CDR3 is CASSLASDWGYTF. As DNA, the CDR3 is TGTGCCAGCAGCTTAGCCTCTGACTGGGGCTACACCTTC.

In regard to this clone: This CDR3 is also generated by other DNA sequences in the sample. This chain's CDR3 is CASSVDGRVDTQYF. Written as DNA, the CDR3 is TGTGCCAGCAGCGTAGACGGGAGAGTAGATACGCAGTATTTT. The V gene is TRBV9, the J gene TRBJ2-3, with D possibly matching TRBD2 (6 bases). CDR3 length: 14 residues. The V end lost 0 bases, the J end lost 5 bases, and 10 bases lay between the germline ends. CDR1 and CDR2 (germline): SGDLS, YYNGEE.

The chain joins TRBV7-9 to TRBJ2-2; TRBD1 agrees at 7 bases. The V and J ends lost 5 bases and 4 bases, in that order; junction bases with no gene match: 1. Germline loops: CDR1 SEHNR, CDR2 FQNEAQ (reference sequence). The CDR3 is made up of 13 amino acids. The CDR3 is CASSRDSTGELFF. CDR3 bases: TGTGCCAGCAGCCGGGACAGCACCGGGGAGCTGTTTTTT.

V usage is TRBV13 and J usage is TRBJ1-1; D possibly corresponds to TRBD1 (6 bases). Trimming removed 6 bases at V and 2 bases at J, with 16 bases between. CDR1 is PRHDT, CDR2 FYEKMQ, per germline (reference sequence). The length of the CDR3 is 15 residues. CDR3 residues: CASSSVIQGNTEAFF. The CDR3 DNA reads TGTGCCAGCAGTTCCGTGATACAGGGAAACACTGAAGCTTTCTTT.

This clone was seen once. Possible read error: a much larger clone is one base away. This chain connects TRBV13 to TRBJ2-7, with D uncertain. The CDR3 contains 13 residues. Trimming pared 1 base from V and 3 bases from J, leaving 7 bases between. Germline loops: CDR1 PRHDT, CDR2 FYEKMQ (reference sequence). CDR3 nucleotides: TGTGCCAGCAGCTTAGACCCAGACTACGAGCAGTACTTC. This codes for CASSLDPDYEQYF.

The V gene is TRBV4-1, the J gene TRBJ2-7, with 9 bases lining up with TRBD1. The germline CDR1 and CDR2 sequences are MGHRA and YSYEKL. This CDR3 region has 16 residues. V lost 0 bases to trimming and J lost 6 bases; unmatched junction nucleotides: 9. CDR3 loop: CASSQDRPGQGAEQYF. CDR3 bases: TGCGCCAGCAGCCAAGACCGTCCGGGACAGGGAGCCGAGCAGTACTTC.

The chain links TRBV29-1 to TRBJ2-5, with TRBD2 identical over 9 bases. V lost 6 bases and J lost 3; bases outside the gene matches: 14. Germline V lookup: CDR1 SQVTM, CDR2 ANQGSEA. There are 16 residues in the CDR3. The CDR3 protein is CSVRRLAGSAEETQYF. The CDR3 nucleotides read TGCAGCGTCCGCCGGCTAGCGGGAAGTGCTGAAGAGACCCAGTACTTC.

Regarding this clone: Distinct nucleotide sequences in the sample also encode this CDR3. This chain connects TRBV10-2 to TRBJ2-7; either TRBD1 or TRBD2 may fit D (6 bases each). V was trimmed by 2 bases and J by 0 bases, leaving 8 bases between them. This CDR3 is built from 14 residues. Germline CDR1 reads WSHSY; CDR2 reads SAAADI. For the CDR3, the DNA is TGCGCCAGCAGTGAGCGGGGGCCCTCCTACGAGCAGTACTTC. It yields the protein CASSERGPSYEQYF.

V gene TRBV6-5 combines with J gene TRBJ1-1; a possible D gene is TRBD1 (5 bases). The CDR3 has 15 residues. CDR1 is MNHEY, CDR2 SVGAGI, per germline. Trimming pared 2 bases from V and 4 bases from J, leaving 14 bases between. The CDR3 coding sequence is TGTGCCAGCAGTTACGGGGAGGGGTCGGGCACTGAAGCTTTCTTT. This gives the protein CASSYGEGSGTEAFF.

The count of this clone is one. V usage is TRBV4-1 and J usage is TRBJ2-5; D gene unclear. Germline CDR1 is MGHRA and CDR2 is YSYEKL. The CDR3 spans 16 residues. The V end lost 0 bases, the J end lost 4 bases, and 15 bases lay between the germline ends. The CDR3 region is CASSQDGRSHLETQYF. CDR3 DNA sequence: TGCGCCAGCAGCCAAGATGGACGGTCCCACCTAGAGACCCAGTACTTC.

On this clone: The sample contains more than one DNA sequence encoding this CDR3. This chain joins TRBV4-1 and TRBJ2-7, with 7 bases fitting TRBD1. The CDR3 has 15 residues. V trimming: 3 bases; J trimming: 0 bases; junction bases outside the gene matches: 5. Germline V gene data show CDR1 as MGHRA and CDR2 as YSYEKL. CDR3 sequence (DNA): TGCGCCAGCAGCCAGCGACAGGGCCCCTCCTACGAGCAGTACTTC. Residues: CASSQRQGPSYEQYF.

This chain joins TRBV27 and TRBJ2-7, with 10 bases aligning to TRBD1. V was clipped by 6 bases and J by 4 bases; unmatched bases: 9. The CDR3 has 15 amino acids. CDR1 is MNHEY and CDR2 is SMNVEV in the germline V gene (reference sequence). CDR3 nucleotides: TGTGCCAGCAGCAAACCGGGGACAGGGGCATACGAGCAGTACTTC. Protein product: CASSKPGTGAYEQYF.

V and J are TRBV27 and TRBJ2-7, with TRBD2 matching over 9 bases. The V segment lost 2 bases and the J segment 3 bases; nucleotides outside the gene matches: 8. Per the germline V gene, CDR1 is MNHEY and CDR2 is SMNVEV (reference sequence). CDR3 length: 16 amino acids. Written as DNA, the CDR3 is TGTGCCAGCAGTTTAGAGTCTAGCGGGGAATACTACGAGCAGTACTTC. This codes for CASSLESSGEYYEQYF.

In this sample, this clone turned up once. The chain employs TRBV4-1 and TRBJ2-5, with D unresolved. The CDR3 contains 15 residues. Trimming pared 4 bases from V and 2 bases from J, leaving 14 bases between. Germline values: CDR1 MGHRA, CDR2 YSYEKL. CDR3 in amino acids: CASSLTHSPQETQYF. In DNA, the CDR3 is TGCGCCAGCAGCCTGACCCACAGCCCTCAAGAGACCCAGTACTTC.

This chain uses TRBV27 with TRBJ1-1, with 7 bases identical to TRBD1. Germline CDR1 and CDR2: MNHEY and SMNVEV (reference sequence). J was trimmed by 6 bases and V by 4 bases; bases with no gene match: 5. CDR3 length: 13 amino acids. CDR3 DNA: TGTGCCAGCAGTTACAGGGGACTCTCTGAAGCTTTCTTT. Protein sequence: CASSYRGLSEAFF.

To note about this clone: Other DNA sequences in the same sample also yield this CDR3. The chain links TRBV27 to TRBJ2-5; TRBD1 matches at 12 bases. Trimming removed 4 bases from V and 5 bases from J; junction bases left unmatched: 5. CDR3 length equals 15 residues. Germline CDR1 and CDR2: MNHEY and SMNVEV (reference sequence). CDR3 nucleotides: TGTGCCAGCAGTTCCGGGACAGGGGGCGGTGAGACCCAGTACTTC. Its translation is CASSSGTGGGETQYF.

This chain links TRBV27 with TRBJ1-5, with D perhaps matching TRBD1 (5 bases). The CDR3 is 12 residues long. Trimming cost V 5 bases and J 8 bases, with 10 bases left between them. The germline CDR1 and CDR2 sequences are MNHEY and SMNVEV (reference sequence). CDR3 DNA sequence: TGTGCCAGCAGTGAGCAGGGTGAGCCCCAGCATTTT. Its translation is CASSEQGEPQHF.

The V and J genes are TRBV6-1 and TRBJ2-7, with 7 nucleotides matching TRBD1. Per the germline V gene, CDR1 is MNHNS and CDR2 is SASEGT. V lost 7 bases, J lost 3 bases, and 9 bases stayed unmatched. The CDR3 is made up of 14 amino acids. The CDR3 DNA is TGTGCCAGCACCCTGTCCCGGGACAGCTACGAGCAGTACTTC. It codes for CASTLSRDSYEQYF.

The rearrangement links TRBV7-3 to TRBJ2-1, with 9 bases that match TRBD2. V gave up 1 base and J gave up 2 bases; unmatched junction bases: 0. The CDR3 is 15 amino acids. Germline V gene data show CDR1 as SGHTA and CDR2 as FQGTGA. CDR3 residues: CASSLIAGAYNEQFF. CDR3 sequence (DNA): TGTGCCAGCAGCTTAATAGCGGGGGCCTACAATGAGCAGTTCTTC.

The chain carries TRBV5-4 and TRBJ1-2; D is unresolved. The CDR3 has 15 amino acids. Germline CDR1 and CDR2: SGHNT and YYREEE (reference sequence). Trimming pared 7 bases from V and 5 bases from J, leaving 21 bases between. CDR3 protein: CASGDFQLRHYGYTF. The CDR3 region has the DNA TGTGCCAGCGGTGATTTCCAACTGAGGCATTATGGCTACACCTTC.

The chain links TRBV28 to TRBJ2-5; D is unresolved. The germline V and J ends were trimmed by 3 bases and 2 bases, with 10 bases remaining between them. The CDR3 is 14 amino acids. Germline V lookup: CDR1 MDHEN, CDR2 SYDVKM. The CDR3 spells CASSFQRYQETQYF. The DNA of the CDR3 is TGTGCCAGCAGTTTTCAGAGATATCAAGAGACCCAGTACTTC.

This clone is a singleton in its sample. CDR3 region: CASSVAGDLIEQYF. CDR3 in DNA: TGTGCCAGCAGCGTAGCAGGGGACCTTATCGAGCAGTACTTC. The chain recombines TRBV9 with TRBJ2-7; D may be TRBD1 (6 bases). Trimming took off 0 bases at V and 6 bases at J, with 13 bases between the two ends. Germline values: CDR1 SGDLS, CDR2 YYNGEE. CDR3 length: 14 residues.

This chain connects TRBV28 to TRBJ2-5; D perhaps matches TRBD2 (6 bases). CDR1 and CDR2 (germline): MDHEN, SYDVKM. The CDR3 covers 17 residues. Between the trimmed V and J ends, which lost 7 bases and 4 bases, there was a span of 25 bases. As DNA, the CDR3 is TGTGCCAGCAACTCCGGGCTGGAGGGGATGAGTCGAGAGACCCAGTACTTC. Its protein is CASNSGLEGMSRETQYF.

The chain recombines TRBV27 with TRBJ1-1; D gene unclear. This CDR3 is built from 14 residues. Trimming removed 0 bases at V and 4 bases at J, with 9 bases between. In germline, CDR1 is MNHEY, CDR2 SMNVEV (reference sequence). The CDR3 DNA sequence: TGTGCCAGCAGTTTATCGGGTGTGAGCACTGAAGCTTTCTTT. Translating it yields CASSLSGVSTEAFF.